Below, 10 T cell receptor beta chains from the same sample are listed, as sequenced in a study of T cells in tuberculosis. Produced via immunoSEQ multiplex PCR; TCRdb's table is partial and in-frame only. The table includes around 38,000 clones, 95% detected once. Specimen: PBMCs. The receptors stem from a donor aged 10 to 29 with latent tuberculosis or without tuberculosis infection.

This chain joins TRBV28 and TRBJ1-5, with 7 bases lining up with TRBD1. The CDR3 length is 13 residues. The V gene end was trimmed by 5 bases and the J gene end by 7 bases; junction bases not matched to a gene: 5. Germline CDR1 is MDHEN and CDR2 is SYDVKM. This CDR3 reads CASSRQGRQPQHF. The DNA for the CDR3 is TGTGCCAGCAGTAGACAGGGACGGCAGCCCCAGCATTTT.

This chain joins TRBV10-3 and TRBJ1-1; 8 bases are a match to TRBD1. The CDR3 is 14 residues long. The germline gives CDR1 ENHRY, CDR2 SYGVKD. With V trimmed by 2 bases and J by 3 bases, 2 bases remained unmatched. The CDR3 region is CAISEGGQDTEAFF. Here the CDR3 DNA reads TGTGCCATCAGTGAGGGGGGACAGGACACTGAAGCTTTCTTT.

The CDR3 coding sequence is TGCGCCAGCAGCTCTGGCCTAACTAATGAAAAACTGTTTTTT. As protein: CASSSGLTNEKLFF. The V call is TRBV5-1, the J call TRBJ1-4; D is unclear. V was clipped by 3 bases and J by 1 base, with 7 bases between them. The germline gives CDR1 SGHRS, CDR2 YFSETQ. CDR3 size: 14 residues.

The J gene is TRBJ1-5, the V gene TRBV6-1; D may be TRBD1 (6 bases). V was clipped by 0 bases and J by 9 bases, with 12 bases between them. Germline assignment: CDR1 MNHNS and CDR2 SASEGT. The CDR3 covers 14 residues. The CDR3 is CASSEAAGERPQHF. As DNA, the CDR3 is TGTGCCAGCAGTGAAGCCGCAGGGGAGCGGCCCCAGCATTTT.

The rearrangement links TRBV2 to TRBJ1-5, with 9 bases lining up with TRBD1. V was clipped by 6 bases and J by 6 bases; unmatched bases: 0. The germline CDR1 and CDR2 sequences are SNHLY and FYNNEI. This CDR3 contains 12 residues. Written as DNA, the CDR3 is TGTGCCAGCAGGACAGGGGGTCAGCCCCAGCATTTT. This sequence encodes CASRTGGQPQHF.

The chain combines TRBV5-1 with TRBJ1-4; D might be TRBD1 (6 bases). V dropped 2 bases and J dropped 6 bases, with 8 bases sitting between them. The CDR3 sequence is 13 residues long. The germline CDR1 and CDR2 sequences are SGHRS and YFSETQ. As DNA, the CDR3 is TGCGCCAGCAGCTTAACAGGGTATGAAAAACTGTTTTTT. This sequence encodes CASSLTGYEKLFF.

The gene calls are TRBV5-1 and TRBJ2-3; 9 bases align to TRBD2. V dropped 6 bases and J dropped 4; count of bases not matched to a gene: 3. This CDR3 spans 13 amino acids. From germline, CDR1 is SGHRS and CDR2 YFSETQ. CDR3 sequence (DNA): TGCGCCAGCAATAGCGGGGGATCAGATACGCAGTATTTT. This sequence encodes CASNSGGSDTQYF.

The V and J genes are TRBV7-6 and TRBJ2-1, with a weak D call TRBD2 (5 bases). CDR3 size: 15 residues. Germline CDR1 reads SGHVS; CDR2 reads FNYEAQ. The V gene lost 3 bases and the J gene lost 9 bases, with 18 bases spanning the gap. The DNA of the CDR3 is TGTGCCAGCAGCTTTGGTGCGACGGGGTATGGTGAGCAGTTCTTC. Its translation is CASSFGATGYGEQFF.

This sequence joins TRBV18 and TRBJ1-1; D perhaps matches TRBD1 (6 bases). The length of the CDR3 is 13 residues. Trimming left V 6 bases short and J 3 bases short, with 11 bases between. Germline CDR1 reads KGHSH; CDR2 reads LQKENI. This CDR3 is CASSRNRDTEAFF. CDR3 DNA sequence: TGTGCCAGCTCCCGGAACAGGGACACTGAAGCTTTCTTT.

This chain links TRBV5-6 with TRBJ2-7; the match to TRBD1 covers 9 bases. V lost 4 bases and J lost 0; bases outside the gene matches: 8. Germline loops: CDR1 SGHDT, CDR2 YYEEEE. The CDR3 runs 16 residues. The CDR3 here is CASSKTGTGNSYEQYF. In DNA form, the CDR3 reads TGTGCCAGCAGCAAGACCGGGACAGGGAACTCCTACGAGCAGTACTTC.